A selection of T cell receptor beta chains follows, all from one sample in a study of spatial heterogeneity in lung cancer. Each CDR3 protein gets one entry after TCRdb re-called the 5' RACE reads with MiXCR. The sample gives about 120,000 distinct CDR3 sequences, 12% of which show up once; about 15% is in the top ten. The sequencing used PBMCs, collected at follow-up. The receptors here all came from a male donor with early-stage non-small cell lung cancer. Each CDR3 is given with its conserved first and last residue. A D gene is named only where the DNA matches it firmly. Clone size appears in some rows only: once, few, many, or a class for an expanded clone.

j_call: TRBJ2-7; d_call: NA; v_call: TRBV5-5; clone_size: NA; cdr3_length: 14; cdr3_nt: TGTGCCAGCAGCCTATCCTGGGGGGCCTACGAGCAGTACTTC; cdr3_aa: CASSLSWGAYEQYF
j_call: TRBJ2-1; d_call: NA; v_call: TRBV7-9; clone_size: NA; cdr3_length: 15; cdr3_nt: TGTGCCAGCAGCACCCGGGGGAACTCCTACAATGAGCAGTGCTTC; cdr3_aa: CASSTRGNSYNEQCF
j_call: TRBJ1-2; d_call: TRBD1; v_call: TRBV6-2/TRBV6-3; clone_size: NA; cdr3_length: 15; cdr3_nt: TGTGCCACCCAGAGGGGACAGGTTTCTAACTATGGCTACACCTTC; cdr3_aa: CATQRGQVSNYGYTF
j_call: TRBJ2-5; d_call: NA; v_call: TRBV6-2/TRBV6-3; clone_size: few; cdr3_length: 16; cdr3_nt: TGTGCCAGCAGTTACTCGGGCAGCTTATCCGCGGAGACCCAGTACTTC; cdr3_aa: CASSYSGSLSAETQYF
j_call: TRBJ2-1; d_call: TRBD1; v_call: TRBV7-2; clone_size: many; cdr3_length: 16; cdr3_nt: TGTGCCAGCAGCTTTCAAGGGACAGGGCTCTACAATGAGCAGTTCTTC; cdr3_aa: CASSFQGTGLYNEQFF
j_call: TRBJ2-3; d_call: NA; v_call: TRBV5-1; clone_size: few; cdr3_length: 14; cdr3_nt: TGCGCCAGCAGCATCGGGACTAGCACAGATACGCAGTATTTT; cdr3_aa: CASSIGTSTDTQYF
j_call: TRBJ2-3; d_call: NA; v_call: TRBV19; clone_size: many; cdr3_length: 16; cdr3_nt: TGTGCCAGTAGTATAGGTAACACTTTCGGGACAGATACGCAGTATTTT; cdr3_aa: CASSIGNTFGTDTQYF
j_call: TRBJ2-5; d_call: NA; v_call: TRBV7-9; clone_size: NA; cdr3_length: 15; cdr3_nt: TGTGCCAGCAGCTTAGTCCTTGGCTATCAGGAGACCCAGTACTTC; cdr3_aa: CASSLVLGYQETQYF
j_call: TRBJ1-3; d_call: NA; v_call: TRBV16; clone_size: NA; cdr3_length: 14; cdr3_nt: TGTGCCAGCAGCCAAAGAACAGGAGGAAACACCATATATTTT; cdr3_aa: CASSQRTGGNTIYF
j_call: TRBJ1-1; d_call: TRBD1; v_call: TRBV6-2/TRBV6-3; clone_size: NA; cdr3_length: 13; cdr3_nt: TGTGCCAGCAGTCTAACAGGGGTGACTGAAGCTTTCTTT; cdr3_aa: CASSLTGVTEAFF
j_call: TRBJ2-5; d_call: NA; v_call: TRBV7-9; clone_size: many; cdr3_length: 14; cdr3_nt: TGTGCCAGCAGCGCCGGCCTGAGTCAAGAGACCCAGTACTTC; cdr3_aa: CASSAGLSQETQYF
j_call: TRBJ1-5; d_call: NA; v_call: TRBV19; clone_size: NA; cdr3_length: 12; cdr3_nt: TGTGCCAGTAGTATCCAAGATCAGCCCCAGCATTTT; cdr3_aa: CASSIQDQPQHF
j_call: TRBJ2-7; d_call: TRBD1; v_call: TRBV5-4; clone_size: few; cdr3_length: 14; cdr3_nt: TGTGCCAGCAGCTTGAAACAGGGGATCTACGAGCAGTACTTC; cdr3_aa: CASSLKQGIYEQYF
j_call: TRBJ2-6; d_call: TRBD2; v_call: TRBV5-1; clone_size: NA; cdr3_length: 15; cdr3_nt: TGCGCCAGCAGGACTAGCGACTCTGGGGCCAACGTCCTGACTTTC; cdr3_aa: CASRTSDSGANVLTF
j_call: TRBJ1-1; d_call: NA; v_call: TRBV12-3/TRBV12-4; clone_size: few; cdr3_length: 13; cdr3_nt: TGTGCCAGCAGTTTTTTGTCAAACACTGAAGCTTTCTTT; cdr3_aa: CASSFLSNTEAFF
j_call: TRBJ1-1; d_call: NA; v_call: TRBV4-3; clone_size: many; cdr3_length: 14; cdr3_nt: TGCGCCAGCAGCCAAGGCAGAATGAACACTGAAGCTTTCTTT; cdr3_aa: CASSQGRMNTEAFF